This TCR beta chain was documented in a study of shared T cell receptors in the human thymus. The CDR3 has 16 residues. V trimming: 5 bases; J trimming: 1 base; junction bases outside the gene matches: 11. In germline, CDR1 is SNHLY, CDR2 FYNNEI. The repertoire was sequenced with immunoSEQ multiplex PCR; TCRdb's copy has only in-frame clones and lacks some. The data contain hundreds of thousands of clones, around 87% of them singletons. The same data also contributed to another study, on human thymus T cells.

Sequences were obtained from thymocytes. This chain uses TRBV2 with TRBJ2-7; TRBD2 agrees at 7 bases. This TCR came from a boy younger than two with a congenital heart defect. The CDR3: CASSPTMGGGSYEQYF. The CDR3 nucleotides read TGTGCCAGCAGTCCCACGATGGGCGGGGGTTCCTACGAGCAGTACTTC.